This is a list of T cell receptor beta chains from one sample in a study of cytomegalovirus exposure and HLA in healthy donors. Some clones are missing from TCRdb's copy, which holds only in-frame ones; the method was immunoSEQ multiplex PCR. Of 270,000 or so clones listed, around 90% are singletons. Sequenced sample: PBMCs. All receptors derive from a girl aged 2-10 years in good health and CMV-seronegative. Each CDR3 is given with its conserved first and last residue. D genes are given only for firm matches. Clone size is not always given. Where it is, it says once, few, many or a class for expanded clones.

j_call d_call v_call clone_size cdr3_aa cdr3_nt
TRBJ2-2 . TRBV7-9 . CAGRRAGELFF TGTGCCGGAAGGAGGGCCGGGGAGCTGTTTTTT
TRBJ2-7 TRBD1 TRBV5-6 . CASSLGQGAYEQYF TGTGCCAGCAGCCTCGGACAGGGGGCGTACGAGCAGTACTTC
TRBJ2-7 . TRBV6-6 . CASSSPYEQYF TGTGCCAGCAGTTCCCCTTACGAGCAGTACTTC
TRBJ1-2 . TRBV5-4 . CASTRRVEGYGYTF TGTGCCAGCACCCGGAGGGTCGAGGGGTATGGCTACACCTTC
TRBJ2-7 . TRBV19 . CASRHRTDAYEQYF TGTGCCAGTAGACACCGGACAGATGCCTACGAGCAGTACTTC
TRBJ1-1 . TRBV19 . CASRDTLNTEAFF TGTGCCAGTCGGGACACTCTGAACACTGAAGCTTTCTTT
TRBJ1-1 . TRBV14 . CASSQGQGTNTEAFF TGTGCCAGCAGCCAAGGGCAGGGGACGAACACTGAAGCTTTCTTT
TRBJ1-6 TRBD1 TRBV6-5 . CASRPDRGRYSPLHF TGTGCCAGCAGGCCGGACAGGGGGCGCTATTCACCCCTCCACTTT
TRBJ2-1 . TRBV7-9 . CASSLASYAHNEQFF TGTGCCAGCAGCTTAGCCTCCTATGCCCACAATGAGCAGTTCTTC
TRBJ1-2 TRBD1 TRBV25-1 . CASSDIQGARYGYTF TGTGCCAGCAGTGACATACAGGGGGCTCGGTATGGCTACACCTTC
TRBJ1-4 TRBD1 TRBV7-9 once CASSLALGTDNEKLFF TGTGCCAGCAGCTTAGCGCTCGGGACAGATAATGAAAAACTGTTTTTT
TRBJ2-2 . TRBV9 . CASSVEPDTGELFF TGTGCCAGCAGCGTAGAACCAGACACCGGGGAGCTGTTTTTT
TRBJ2-3 . TRBV5-1 . CASRPGWLGTDTQYF TGCGCCAGCAGACCAGGGTGGCTTGGCACAGATACGCAGTATTTT
TRBJ1-1 . TRBV13 . CASSLPTDSRGAFF TGTGCCAGCAGCTTACCGACGGACAGCCGCGGGGCTTTCTTT
TRBJ2-7 TRBD1 TRBV4-1 . CASSQAQGAYEQYF TGCGCCAGCAGCCAAGCACAGGGGGCCTACGAGCAGTACTTC
TRBJ2-1 . TRBV5-8 . CASSLAWARDNEQFF TGTGCCAGCAGCTTGGCTTGGGCGAGGGACAATGAGCAGTTCTTC
TRBJ1-3 . TRBV2 . CASSVGDSGNTIYF TGTGCCAGCAGTGTCGGGGACTCTGGAAACACCATATATTTT
TRBJ2-3 . TRBV6-4 . CASSETSRGDTQYF TGTGCCAGCAGTGAAACTAGCAGAGGAGATACGCAGTATTTT
TRBJ2-1 TRBD1 TRBV2 . CASKEDRVVNEQFF TGTGCCAGCAAGGAGGACAGGGTGGTCAATGAGCAGTTCTTC
TRBJ2-5 . TRBV29-1 . CSVEGGRIHGETQYF TGCAGCGTTGAAGGCGGTAGGATCCACGGGGAGACCCAGTACTTC
TRBJ1-1 . TRBV27 . CASSLSPRNTEAFF TGTGCCAGCAGTTTATCCCCTAGGAACACTGAAGCTTTCTTT